This entry lists 24 T cell receptor beta chains sequenced from one sample in a study of T cell clonality in common variable immunodeficiency. Method: immunoSEQ multiplex PCR; TCRdb's copy keeps in-frame clones and lacks some. Recorded here are about 66,000 clones, none singletons. The material sequenced was peripheral blood mononuclear cells. The receptor set was obtained from a person aged 18 to 75 in good health.

This clone was detected many times. The read finishes 3 residues shy of the CDR3 end, and the germline J gene is used to complete it. V and J are TRBV5-4 and TRBJ1-1, with D possibly TRBD1 on 5 matching bases. Germline lookup yields CDR1 SGHNT and CDR2 YYREEE (reference sequence). The V end lost 6 bases, the J end lost 0 bases, and 15 bases lay between the germline ends. The CDR3 sequence is 15 residues long. CDR3 sequence: CASNGGGMVNTEAFF. Incomplete CDR3 DNA: TGTGCCAGCAATGGTGGGGGGATGGTGAACACTGAA.

This clone occurred many times. Read data end 3 residues before the CDR3 end; the end is taken from the germline J gene. The rearrangement joins TRBV7-9 to TRBJ1-4; tentative D call: TRBD1 (5 bases). Trimming shortened V by 4 bases and J by 6 bases, and 9 bases separated the two germline ends. This CDR3 is built from 13 residues. Per the germline V gene, CDR1 is SEHNR and CDR2 is FQNEAQ (reference sequence). CDR3 DNA, as far as it was read: TGTGCCAGCAGCTCGGGACTGTATGAAAAA. This codes for CASSSGLYEK. Given in full, the CDR3 is CASSSGLYEKLFF.

This clone was detected ten times or more. Sequencing ends 3 residues short of the CDR3 end; the germline J gene provides the rest. V usage is TRBV14 and J usage is TRBJ2-2; no clear D. The CDR3 sequence is 15 residues long. Deletions cut 0 bases from V and 5 bases from J, with 10 bases between. CDR1 SGHDN and CDR2 FVKESK come from the germline V gene. The sequenced part of the CDR3 DNA is TGTGCCAGCAGCCAAGATCTCCCGCAGACCGGGGAG. It yields the protein CASSQDLPQTGE. The full CDR3 protein is CASSQDLPQTGELFF.

This clone was seen repeatedly, ten times or more. With the read ending 3 residues before the CDR3 end, the germline J gene is used to fill in that end. This sequence joins TRBV9 and TRBJ2-3; a possible D gene is TRBD2 (7 bases). Germline CDR1 SGDLS, CDR2 YYNGEE. Trimming cost V 3 bases and J 0 bases, with 11 bases left between them. This CDR3 has 15 residues. CDR3 bases read: TGTGCCAGCAGCGCGGAGGGGGGGAGCACAGATACG. Protein product: CASSAEGGSTDT. The full CDR3 reads CASSAEGGSTDTQYF.

This clone was counted many times. The CDR3 extends 3 residues past the end of the read, so its final part is completed from the germline J gene. V gene TRBV7-9 combines with J gene TRBJ1-6; D may be TRBD1 (5 bases). V was cut by 3 bases and J by 6 bases, with 12 bases left in between. The CDR3 sequence is 15 residues long. Germline V CDR1 and CDR2: SEHNR, FQNEAQ (reference sequence). CDR3 sequence: CASSFQGVSNSPLHF. The sequenced CDR3 bases are TGTGCCAGCAGCTTCCAAGGGGTCTCTAATTCACCC.

This clone was observed at least ten times. With the read ending 3 residues before the CDR3 end, the germline J gene is used to fill in that end. The chain combines TRBV18 with TRBJ2-1, with 8 bases identical to TRBD2. After removal of 3 bases from V and 8 bases from J, the junction contained 12 bases not matched to a gene. Germline V gene lookup returns CDR1 KGHSH and CDR2 LQKENI. The CDR3 is made up of 16 amino acids. CDR3 loop: CASSPPSGSGSDEQFF. The covered CDR3 bases are TGTGCCAGCTCACCCCCCTCTGGGAGCGGGAGCGATGAG.

This clone has ten or more counts. The read gets to within 3 residues of the CDR3 end, and the germline J gene fills in the rest. The rearrangement links TRBV10-3 to TRBJ2-2, with 9 bases matching TRBD1. CDR3 size: 16 residues. J lost 3 bases, V lost 7 bases, and 9 bases had no gene match. Germline V lookup: CDR1 ENHRY, CDR2 SYGVKD. CDR3 sequence: CAIKRTGGADTGELFF. The CDR3 DNA, read in part, is TGTGCCATCAAACGCACAGGGGGCGCGGACACCGGGGAG.

This clone was seen ten or more times. The read terminates 3 residues ahead of where the CDR3 ends, so the germline J gene completes it. The V and J genes are TRBV19 and TRBJ1-1, with 10 bases that match TRBD1. Germline V gene lookup returns CDR1 LNHDA and CDR2 SQIVND (reference sequence). V shed 2 bases and J 5 bases; nucleotides not matched to a gene: 5. CDR3 length: 15 residues. The CDR3 DNA, read in part, is TGTGCCAGTAGTATATCCGGGACAGGGGTTACTGAA. This sequence encodes CASSISGTGVTE. The entire CDR3 sequence reads CASSISGTGVTEAFF.

This clone came up many times. The read is 3 residues too short to cover the CDR3 end, so that end is filled in from the germline J gene. The rearrangement uses TRBV7-6 and TRBJ2-1, with 10 bases identical to TRBD1. The germline V gene has CDR1 SGHVS and CDR2 FNYEAQ. This CDR3 has 16 amino acids. Trimming cost V 0 bases and J 2 bases; bases outside gene matches: 1. This chain's CDR3 is CASSLAGTGAYNEQFF. CDR3 DNA (partial): TGTGCCAGCAGCTTAGCCGGGACAGGGGCCTACAATGAG.

This clone showed up many times. Coverage ceases 3 residues before the CDR3 finishes, and the germline J gene fills in the end. The rearrangement links TRBV12-3 or TRBV12-4 to TRBJ1-5; tentative D call: TRBD1 (6 bases). This CDR3 is built from 15 residues. The V end lost 5 bases, the J end lost 5 bases, and 16 bases lay between the germline ends. The chain's CDR3 is CASSPQGTWDQPQHF. The CDR3 bases that were read are TGTGCCAGCAGTCCGCAGGGGACGTGGGATCAGCCC.

This clone was recorded many times. The read is 3 residues too short to cover the CDR3 end, so that end is filled in from the germline J gene. The chain is built from TRBV5-6 and TRBJ2-2, with D perhaps matching TRBD1 (6 bases). This CDR3 region has 15 residues. Per germline, CDR1 SGHDT and CDR2 YYEEEE. V was clipped by 4 bases and J by 7 bases, with 17 bases between them. CDR3: CASSKRQVASGELFF. Partial CDR3 DNA: TGTGCCAGCAGCAAAAGACAGGTTGCTAGCGGGGAG.

In its sample, this clone was seen many times. The CDR3 goes on 3 residues after the read ends, and that part is filled in from the germline J gene. The V gene is TRBV13, the J gene TRBJ1-2; D is unresolved. From germline, CDR1 is PRHDT and CDR2 FYEKMQ (reference sequence). The CDR3 extends over 13 amino acids. The covered CDR3 bases are TGTGCCAGCAGCGAAACTCGGTCCGCGGGC. Encoded protein: CASSETRSAG. In full, the CDR3 reads CASSETRSAGYTF. Full variable domain (outside the CDR3, taken from reference TRBV13 and TRBJ1-2): AAGVIQSPRHLIKEKRETATLKCYPIPRHDTVYWYQQGPGQDPQFLISFYEKMQSDKGSIPDRFSAQQFSDYHSELNMSSLELGDSALYFCASSETRSAGYTFGSGTRLTVV.

As concerns this clone: The sequence runs out 3 residues before the end of the CDR3; the remainder is reconstructed from the germline J gene. J is TRBJ2-1 and V is TRBV10-2, with a possible D match to TRBD1 (5 bases). Between the trimmed V and J ends, which lost 4 bases and 5 bases, there was a span of 9 bases. Germline-derived CDR1 and CDR2 are WSHSY and SAAADI. This CDR3 contains 13 residues. The DNA read from the CDR3 is TGCGCCAGCAGTGTTAGACAGAACAATGAG. Protein product: CASSVRQNNE. The full CDR3 protein is CASSVRQNNEQFF.

This clone was observed a handful of times. The read ends 3 residues early relative to the CDR3; the germline J gene fills the gap. The chain carries TRBV10-2 and TRBJ1-1; 11 bases are shared with TRBD1. CDR1 is WSHSY, CDR2 SAAADI, per germline. J was trimmed by 0 bases and V by 6 bases; bases with no gene match: 3. The CDR3 is 15 amino acids. CDR3 in amino acids: CASRGTGGLNTEAFF. The sequenced part of the CDR3 DNA is TGCGCCAGCAGAGGGACAGGGGGGTTGAACACTGAA.

There are many counts of this clone. With the read ending 3 residues before the CDR3 end, the germline J gene is used to fill in that end. The V call is TRBV2, the J call TRBJ1-5; 10 nucleotides line up with TRBD1. CDR1 SNHLY and CDR2 FYNNEI come from the germline V gene. V shed 6 bases, J shed 7 bases, and the junction held 6 bases outside the gene matches. The CDR3 totals 14 residues. The CDR3 spells CASRPDRGQQPQHF. CDR3 DNA (partial): TGTGCCAGCAGGCCTGACAGGGGGCAGCAGCCC.

This clone was seen many times. The read stops 3 residues short of the end of the CDR3; the missing end is completed from the germline J gene. The genes are TRBV10-3 and TRBJ2-7, with D possibly TRBD1 on 6 matching bases. The CDR3 extends over 15 amino acids. The V gene lost 6 bases and the J gene lost 6 bases, with 21 bases spanning the gap. CDR1 is ENHRY, CDR2 SYGVKD, per germline. CDR3 bases read: TGTGCCATCAGCGACAACATGGACAGTTCCCTCGAG. As protein: CAISDNMDSSLE. The CDR3, in full, reads CAISDNMDSSLEQYF.

This clone was detected many times. The read comes to an end 3 residues before the CDR3 does, leaving the germline J gene to fill in the end. The chain joins TRBV7-9 to TRBJ2-7; no clear D gene. The CDR3 is 13 amino acids. Looked up from germline, CDR1 is SEHNR and CDR2 is FQNEAQ (reference sequence). Trimming removed 3 bases at V and 4 bases at J, with 10 bases between. Partial CDR3 DNA: TGTGCCAGCAGCTTTTGGGTAGGGTACGAG. This sequence encodes CASSFWVGYE. The full CDR3 protein is CASSFWVGYEQYF.

This clone was seen at least ten times. The read ends 3 residues before the CDR3 terminus; that terminus is restored from the germline J gene. The V and J genes are TRBV20-1 and TRBJ2-3, with 9 bases that match TRBD2. The CDR3 runs to 14 residues. V shed 6 bases and J 4 bases; nucleotides not matched to a gene: 8. The V gene's germline CDR1 is DFQATT and CDR2 SNEGSKA (reference sequence). The CDR3 protein is CSANPSGGPDTQYF. The DNA read from the CDR3 is TGCAGTGCCAACCCCAGCGGGGGGCCAGATACG.

This clone was detected ten times or more. Read data end 3 residues before the CDR3 end; the end is taken from the germline J gene. The chain combines TRBV6-4 with TRBJ1-3; the match to TRBD1 covers 9 bases. The junction had 11 bases not matched to a gene; V was cut back by 9 bases and J by 5 bases. The CDR3 is made up of 15 amino acids. The germline V gene encodes CDR1 MRHNA and CDR2 SNTAGT. The part of the CDR3 DNA that was read is TGTGCCAGTGAGGGGGACAGGGTGAAGCGAAACACC. It codes for CASEGDRVKRNT. The CDR3 in its entirety is CASEGDRVKRNTIYF.

There are many counts of this clone. The read finishes 3 residues shy of the CDR3 end, and the germline J gene is used to complete it. V and J are TRBV20-1 and TRBJ2-3; a weak D match, TRBD2 (7 bases). This CDR3 has 16 amino acids. Germline V lookup: CDR1 DFQATT, CDR2 SNEGSKA (reference sequence). The V end was cut by 1 base, the J end by 2 bases, with 16 bases between. The DNA read from the CDR3 is TGCAGTGCTAGAGGCCTTTCGGGGGGCACCACAGATACG. Translating gives CSARGLSGGTTDT. From start to end, the CDR3 is CSARGLSGGTTDTQYF.

In regard to this clone: Read sequence stops 3 residues before the CDR3 end, and the germline J gene provides the missing end. This sequence joins TRBV25-1 and TRBJ2-1, with 7 positions matching TRBD2. V dropped 6 bases and J dropped 0; count of bases not matched to a gene: 8. Germline CDR1 and CDR2: MGHDK and SYGVNS. The CDR3 extends over 16 amino acids. The CDR3 bases that were read are TGTGCCAGCAGAGGAGCGGGGATATACTCCTACAATGAG. Protein: CASRGAGIYSYNE. The whole CDR3 protein reads CASRGAGIYSYNEQFF.

This clone has a count of ten or more. CDR3 bases read: TGTGCCATCGGACAACTGCGGGGGCGCGTGAATGAG. Its protein product is CAIGQLRGRVNE. The CDR3 as a whole reads CAIGQLRGRVNEQFF. The gene calls are TRBV10-3 and TRBJ2-1; D may be TRBD2 (7 bases). The CDR3 end lies 3 residues beyond the end of the read and is filled in from the germline J gene. Trimming shortened V by 8 bases and J by 7 bases, and 21 bases separated the two germline ends. Germline CDR1 ENHRY, CDR2 SYGVKD. This CDR3 is 15 amino acids long.

This clone was recorded at least ten times. The read falls 3 residues short of the CDR3 end, and the missing part is taken from the germline J gene. This chain connects TRBV12-3 or TRBV12-4 to TRBJ2-5, with 9 bases identical to TRBD1. The CDR3 length is 14 residues. V lost 5 bases to trimming and J lost 5 bases; unmatched junction nucleotides: 6. CDR3 in amino acids: CASSGTGTGETQYF. CDR3 bases read: TGTGCCAGCAGTGGGACAGGGACGGGGGAGACC.

In its sample, this clone was seen many times. From the germline J gene comes the end of the CDR3, since the read stops 3 residues before it. The V and J genes are TRBV19 and TRBJ1-5, with D tentatively TRBD1 (5 bases). The germline V gene has CDR1 LNHDA and CDR2 SQIVND (reference sequence). This CDR3 comprises 16 residues. V shed 3 bases and J shed 0 bases, with 12 bases lying between them. CDR3 DNA (partial): TGTGCCAGTAGTATTTTTGACAGCTATAGCAATCAGCCC. Residues: CASSIFDSYSNQP. The complete CDR3 sequence is CASSIFDSYSNQPQHF.